This TCR beta chain was found in a study of blood T cell repertoires in COVID-19. Looking at the study overall: Acute-phase and convalescent COVID-19 samples originated in the United States, Italy and Spain. PBMCs, B-cell-depleted T cells, or T cells were the source of the cDNA or gDNA that made up the material.

Symptom resolution, clearance, or two negative PCRs marked donors in Cohort 3 as recovered. V lost 8 bases, J lost 1 base, and 11 bases lay in between. Per germline, CDR1 SGHNT and CDR2 YENEEA. The CDR3 is 13 amino acids. Per the original methods: Amplification of reference gene primers was used by the study to estimate nucleated cell counts. Profiled with immunoSEQ multiplex PCR; TCRdb holds only in-frame clones, not every one. V and J calls and clone size are as listed in that table; D and trimming were resolved from the DNA. The sample consists of approximately 400,000 clones, over 80% of them appearing once. In this sample, this clone turned up a few times.

This sequence joins TRBV11-3 and TRBJ1-1, with D perhaps matching TRBD1 (5 bases). The material sequenced was PBMCs or T cells enriched from blood (not recorded which). This TCR was sampled from a woman in her fifties or sixties who had recovered from COVID-19. The CDR3 bases are TGTGCCAGCGCCGGACAAAGGAACACTGAAGCTTTCTTT. Its protein is CASAGQRNTEAFF.